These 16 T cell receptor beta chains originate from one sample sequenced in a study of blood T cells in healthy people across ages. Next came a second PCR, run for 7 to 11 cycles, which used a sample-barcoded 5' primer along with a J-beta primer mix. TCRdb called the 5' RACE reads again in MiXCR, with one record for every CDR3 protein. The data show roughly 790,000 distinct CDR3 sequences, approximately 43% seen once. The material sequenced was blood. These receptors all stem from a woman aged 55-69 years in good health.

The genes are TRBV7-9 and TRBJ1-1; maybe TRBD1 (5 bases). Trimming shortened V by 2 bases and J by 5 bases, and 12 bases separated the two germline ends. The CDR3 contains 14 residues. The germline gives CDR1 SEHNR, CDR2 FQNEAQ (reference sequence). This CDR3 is CASSLLGESTEAFF. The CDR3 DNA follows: TGTGCCAGCAGCTTATTGGGGGAGAGTACTGAAGCTTTCTTT.

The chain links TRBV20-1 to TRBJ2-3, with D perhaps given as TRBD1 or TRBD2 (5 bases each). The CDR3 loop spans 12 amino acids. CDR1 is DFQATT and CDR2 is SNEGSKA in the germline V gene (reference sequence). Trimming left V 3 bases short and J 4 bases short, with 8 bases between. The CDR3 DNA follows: TGCAGTGCTAGGACGGGGCCAGATACGCAGTATTTT. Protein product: CSARTGPDTQYF.

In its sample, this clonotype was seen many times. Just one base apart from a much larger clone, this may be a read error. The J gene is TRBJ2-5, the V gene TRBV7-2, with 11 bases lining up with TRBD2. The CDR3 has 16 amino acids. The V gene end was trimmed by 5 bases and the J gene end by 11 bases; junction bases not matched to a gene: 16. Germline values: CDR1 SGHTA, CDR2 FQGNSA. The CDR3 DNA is TGTGCCAGCAGCCTCGACGCCGGACTAGCGGGTAGTGAGCAGTACTTC. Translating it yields CASSLDAGLAGSEQYF.

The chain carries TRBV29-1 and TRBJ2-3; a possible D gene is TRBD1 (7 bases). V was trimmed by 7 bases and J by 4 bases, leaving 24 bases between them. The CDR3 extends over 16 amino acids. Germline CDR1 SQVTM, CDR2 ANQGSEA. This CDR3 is CSARGVLARGADTQYF. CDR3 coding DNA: TGCAGCGCCAGGGGGGTACTAGCAAGGGGGGCAGATACGCAGTATTTT.

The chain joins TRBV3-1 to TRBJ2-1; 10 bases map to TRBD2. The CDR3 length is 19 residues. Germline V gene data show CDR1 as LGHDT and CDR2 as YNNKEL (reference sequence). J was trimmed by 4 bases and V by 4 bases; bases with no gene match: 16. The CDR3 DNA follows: TGTGCCAGCAGCCCCCTAGCGGGGGCCTCAACTACCGCGTACAATGAGCAGTTCTTC. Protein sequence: CASSPLAGASTTAYNEQFF.

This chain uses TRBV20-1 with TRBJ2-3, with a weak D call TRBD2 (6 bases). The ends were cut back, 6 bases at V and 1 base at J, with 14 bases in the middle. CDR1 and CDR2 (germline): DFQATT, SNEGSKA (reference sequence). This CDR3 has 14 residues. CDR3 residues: CSASAGWGTDTQYF. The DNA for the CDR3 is TGCAGTGCCAGTGCGGGGTGGGGCACAGATACGCAGTATTTT.

CDR3 region: CASSSGAGGGNEQYF. CDR3 in DNA: TGTGCCAGCAGCTCGGGGGCGGGAGGAGGAAATGAGCAGTACTTC. The genes are TRBV7-2 and TRBJ2-5, with 8 bases matching TRBD2. The CDR3 covers 15 residues. After removal of 4 bases from V and 11 bases from J, the junction contained 15 bases not matched to a gene. In germline, CDR1 is SGHTA, CDR2 FQGNSA.

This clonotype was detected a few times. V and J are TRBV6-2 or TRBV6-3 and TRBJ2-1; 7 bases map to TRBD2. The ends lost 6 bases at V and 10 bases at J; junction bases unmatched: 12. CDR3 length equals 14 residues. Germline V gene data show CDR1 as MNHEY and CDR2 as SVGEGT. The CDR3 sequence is CASRLGRAIGEQFF. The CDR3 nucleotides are TGTGCCAGCAGACTGGGGAGGGCCATAGGCGAGCAGTTCTTC.

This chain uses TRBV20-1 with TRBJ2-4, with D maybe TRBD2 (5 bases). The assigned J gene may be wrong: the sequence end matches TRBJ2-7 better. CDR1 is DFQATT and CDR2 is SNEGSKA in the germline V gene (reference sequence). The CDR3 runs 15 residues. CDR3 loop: CSARDQGGSRYEQYF. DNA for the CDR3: TGCAGTGCTAGAGATCAAGGCGGGTCCCGGTACGAGCAGTACTTC.

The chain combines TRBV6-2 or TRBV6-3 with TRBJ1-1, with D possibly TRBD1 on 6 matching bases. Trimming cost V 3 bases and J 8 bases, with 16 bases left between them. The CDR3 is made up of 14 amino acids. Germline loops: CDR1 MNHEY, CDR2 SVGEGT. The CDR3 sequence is CASSYNPNRVEAFF. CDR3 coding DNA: TGTGCCAGCAGTTATAACCCCAACAGGGTGGAAGCTTTCTTT.

CDR3 DNA: TGTGCCAGCTCACCAGGGACTAGCCTGGGCACAGATACGCAGTATTTT. It codes for CASSPGTSLGTDTQYF. This rearrangement joins TRBV18 to TRBJ2-3, with 9 bases identical to TRBD2. The CDR3 length is 16 residues. Looked up from germline, CDR1 is KGHSH and CDR2 is LQKENI. V lost 2 bases and J lost 1; bases outside the gene matches: 4.

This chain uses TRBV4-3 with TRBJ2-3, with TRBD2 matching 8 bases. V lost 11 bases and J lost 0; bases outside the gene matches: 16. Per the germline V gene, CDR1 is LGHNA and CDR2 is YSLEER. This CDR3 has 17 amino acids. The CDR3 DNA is TGCGCCGGCGGCCAAGATCTACTAGCGGAGAGCACAGATACGCAGTATTTT. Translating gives CAGGQDLLAESTDTQYF.

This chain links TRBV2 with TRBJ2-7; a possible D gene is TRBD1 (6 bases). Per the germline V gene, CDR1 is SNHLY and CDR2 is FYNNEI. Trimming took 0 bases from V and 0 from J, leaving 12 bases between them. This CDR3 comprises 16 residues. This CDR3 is CASSEARTVLSYEQYF. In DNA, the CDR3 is TGTGCCAGCAGTGAAGCGCGGACAGTTCTCTCCTACGAGCAGTACTTC.

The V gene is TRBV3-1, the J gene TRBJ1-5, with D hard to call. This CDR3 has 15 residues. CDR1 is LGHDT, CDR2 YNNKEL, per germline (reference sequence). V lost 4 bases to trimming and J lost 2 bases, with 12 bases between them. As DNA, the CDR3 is TGTGCCAGCAGCCGGGGAACTAATGGCAATCAGCCCCAGCATTTT. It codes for CASSRGTNGNQPQHF.

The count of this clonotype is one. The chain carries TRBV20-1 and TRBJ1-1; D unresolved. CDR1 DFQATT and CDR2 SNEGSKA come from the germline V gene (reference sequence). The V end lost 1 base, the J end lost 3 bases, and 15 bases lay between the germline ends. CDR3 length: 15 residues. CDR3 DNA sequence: TGCAGTGCTAGAGTGGCCCACGGAGGATACACTGAAGCTTTCTTT. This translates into CSARVAHGGYTEAFF.

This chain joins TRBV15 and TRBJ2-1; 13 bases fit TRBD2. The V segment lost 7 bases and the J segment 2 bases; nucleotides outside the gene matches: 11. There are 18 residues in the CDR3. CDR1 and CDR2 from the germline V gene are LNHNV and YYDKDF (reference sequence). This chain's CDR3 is CATIPLAGGRGAYNEQFF. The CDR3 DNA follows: TGTGCCACCATCCCACTAGCGGGAGGGAGAGGGGCCTACAATGAGCAGTTCTTC. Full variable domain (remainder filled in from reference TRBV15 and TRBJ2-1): DAMVIQNPRYQVTQFGKPVTLSCSQTLNHNVMYWYQQKSSQAPKLLFHYYDKDFNNEADTPDNFQSRRPNTSFCFLDIRSPGLGDTAMYLCATIPLAGGRGAYNEQFFGPGTRLTVL.